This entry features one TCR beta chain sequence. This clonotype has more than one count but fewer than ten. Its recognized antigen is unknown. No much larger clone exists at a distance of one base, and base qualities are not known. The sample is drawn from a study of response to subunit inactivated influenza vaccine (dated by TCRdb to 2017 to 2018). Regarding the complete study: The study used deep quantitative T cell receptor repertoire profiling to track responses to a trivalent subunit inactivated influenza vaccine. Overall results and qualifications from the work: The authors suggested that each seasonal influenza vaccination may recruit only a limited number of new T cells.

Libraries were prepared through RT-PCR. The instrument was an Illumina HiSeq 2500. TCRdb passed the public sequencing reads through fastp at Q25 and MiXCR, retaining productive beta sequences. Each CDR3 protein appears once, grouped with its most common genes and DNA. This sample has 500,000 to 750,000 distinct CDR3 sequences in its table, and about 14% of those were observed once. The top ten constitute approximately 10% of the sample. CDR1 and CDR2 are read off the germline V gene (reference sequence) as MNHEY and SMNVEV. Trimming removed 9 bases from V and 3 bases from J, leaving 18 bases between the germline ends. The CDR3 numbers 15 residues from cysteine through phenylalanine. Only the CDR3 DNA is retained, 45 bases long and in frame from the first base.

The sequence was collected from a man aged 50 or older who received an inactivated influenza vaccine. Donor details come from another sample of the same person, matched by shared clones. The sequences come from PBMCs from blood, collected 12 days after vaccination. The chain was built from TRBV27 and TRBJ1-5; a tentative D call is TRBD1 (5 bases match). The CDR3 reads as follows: CASSRGRANNQPQHF. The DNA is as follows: TGTGCCAGTAGTCGGGGCAGGGCTAACAATCAGCCCCAGCATTTT.